This entry lists 30 T cell receptor beta chains sequenced from one sample in a study of tumor-infiltrating lymphocytes in primary liver carcinoma. Joint extraction of RNA and DNA used roughly 20-33 mg of bulk tissue that was unsorted. A primer in the constant region served to generate TCR beta cDNA from 500 ng of total RNA. Three nested multiplex PCR rounds, a slightly modified ARM-PCR, produced the libraries for TCR beta. Primers for the first two PCR rounds were TRBV1-TRBV30 forward primers and a C-beta reverse primer (roughly 10 cycles per round). In TCRdb, the multiplex PCR reads were re-called with MiXCR into one record per CDR3 protein. The repertoire holds roughly 57,000 distinct CDR3 sequences, with about two thirds as singletons. Sequenced material: liver tumor tissue from sampling region 2. The subset here: tumor region T2, inferior pole. These receptors were collected from a middle-aged man with primary liver carcinoma and hepatitis B virus infection.

As concerns this clonotype: The missing conserved phenylalanine or tryptophan at the end of this CDR3 makes a read error likely. It is unclear where the CDR3 begins or ends on the DNA, so no DNA is shown, and the CDR3 is as TCRdb lists it. The chain couples TRBV4-2 to TRBJ2-3; the table's D call, TRBD1, has no DNA check behind it. Inclusive of both ends, the CDR3 amounts to 15 amino acids. The germline V gene has CDR1 LGHNA and CDR2 YNFKEQ. CDR3 sequence: CDSSQDIAGADTHYY.

Turning to this clonotype: Likely a read error: the CDR3 ends without its conserved phenylalanine or tryptophan. This chain joins TRBV5-1 and TRBJ1-1, with a tentative D call TRBD1 (6 bases). Germline V gene data show CDR1 as SGHRS and CDR2 as YFSETQ. CDR3 size: 15 residues. The V and J ends lost 3 bases and 5 bases respectively, with 17 bases between them. In nucleotides, the CDR3 is TGCGCCAGCAGCTCTTTCGGACAGTCGTTGACTGAAGCTTTCCTT. Translating gives CASSSFGQSLTEAFL.

A word on this clonotype: One end of the junction fails to match germline, which may point to a read error. The chain is built from TRBV6-2 or TRBV6-3 and TRBJ1-3; D may be TRBD1 (6 bases). The CDR3 runs to 15 residues. Germline CDR1 is MNHEY and CDR2 is SVGEGT. The CDR3 DNA reads TGTACCAGCAGTTACTCGGGACAATGGTCGGACACCATATATTTT. It specifies CTSSYSGQWSDTIYF.

A note on this clonotype: This may come from a read error, since a much larger clone is one base off. The rearrangement links TRBV11-1 to TRBJ2-2; D ambiguous. This CDR3 region has 14 residues. CDR1 and CDR2 (germline): SGHAT, FQDESV (reference sequence). The CDR3 nucleotides read TGTTCCAGCAGCTTAAACGCGAACACCGAGGAGCTGTTTTTT. It specifies CSSSLNANTEELFF.

On this clonotype itself: A read error may be the cause here, since a much bigger clone is one base away. This chain uses TRBV5-6 with TRBJ2-7, with D unresolved. Germline loops: CDR1 SGHDT, CDR2 YYEEEE. V was clipped by 3 bases and J by 2 bases, with 15 bases between them. The CDR3 extends over 15 amino acids. CDR3 DNA: TGTGCCAGCAGCTCGTACCCTATGGGAACCTACGAGCAGTACTTC. This encodes CASSSYPMGTYEQYF.

Comments on this clonotype: The final CDR3 position lacks the conserved phenylalanine or tryptophan, pointing to a likely read error. The chain joins TRBV6-5 to TRBJ1-6; maybe TRBD1 (5 bases). In germline, CDR1 is MNHEY, CDR2 SVGAGI. V was shortened by 6 bases and J by 5 bases, with 14 bases between the two germline ends. The CDR3 has 15 amino acids. The DNA for the CDR3 is TGTGCCAGCAGGCACAGGAGGGTGAATAATTCACCCCTCCACTTA. Protein product: CASRHRRVNNSPLHL.

The chain has TRBV4-1 and TRBJ2-4; D unresolved. The V end was cut by 4 bases, the J end by 1 base, with 14 bases between. Germline CDR1 is MGHRA and CDR2 is YSYEKL. The CDR3 is 16 residues long. The CDR3 nucleotides are TGCGCCAGCAGCCGAAGTGTTGATGGGGCCAAAAACATTCAGTACTTC. Residues: CASSRSVDGAKNIQYF.

Note on this clonotype: One end of the junction is discordant with germline, which a read error may explain. The V call is TRBV12-3 or TRBV12-4, the J call TRBJ1-2, with TRBD1 matching over 8 bases. The CDR3 contains 15 residues. The CDR3, as DNA: TGTGCCAACAGCCTCGGACAGGGAGCAAACTATGGCTACACTTTC. Protein: CANSLGQGANYGYTF.

A word on this clonotype: Germline and junction disagree at one end, which may indicate a read error. The CDR3 nucleotides read TGCGCCGGCAGCCAAGGGGACAGGAATTATGGCTACACTTTC. This gives the protein CAGSQGDRNYGYTF. The chain couples TRBV4-1 to TRBJ1-2; 8 nucleotides align to TRBD1. CDR3 size: 14 residues. Germline V CDR1 and CDR2: MGHRA, YSYEKL.

This clonotype was recorded many times. The chain links TRBV28 to TRBJ2-5; D is possibly TRBD2 (7 bases). Per germline, CDR1 MDHEN and CDR2 SYDVKM. The CDR3 has 15 residues. Trimming pared 6 bases from V and 2 bases from J, leaving 16 bases between. The CDR3 sequence is CASSLSGGWQETQYF. In DNA form, the CDR3 reads TGTGCCAGCAGCCTTTCGGGGGGCTGGCAAGAGACCCAGTACTTC.

As regards this clonotype: A much larger clone differs from this one at a single base, so this may be a read error. V is TRBV14 and J is TRBJ1-2; TRBD1 matches at 7 bases. The CDR3 has 15 residues. V gave up 7 bases and J gave up 4 bases; unmatched junction bases: 12. From germline, CDR1 is SGHDN and CDR2 FVKESK. CDR3: CASNLYVGQTYGYTF. As DNA, the CDR3 is TGTGCCAGCAACCTTTACGTGGGACAGACCTATGGCTACACCTTC. Combining the CDR3 with reference TRBV14 and TRBJ1-2 gives the whole variable domain EAGVTQFPSHSVIEKGQTVTLRCDPISGHDNLYWYRRVMGKEIKFLLHFVKESKQDESGMPNNRFLAERTGGTYSTLKVQPAELEDSGVYFCASNLYVGQTYGYTFGSGTRLTVV.

On this clonotype: This could be a read error, since a much larger clone is one nucleotide away. The chain is built from TRBV5-1 and TRBJ2-7; D is unresolved. CDR1 and CDR2 (germline): SGHRS, YFSETQ. The V end was cut by 6 bases, the J end by 2 bases, with 15 bases between. This CDR3 contains 14 residues. CDR3 nucleotide sequence: TGCGCCAGCATCAAAGGCCCAGGAACCTACGAGCAGTACTTC. Its translation is CASIKGPGTYEQYF.

To note about this clonotype: Its ends do not fully match the called genes, so a read error is possible. The CDR3 DNA reads TGTGCCAGCAGTTTTACTAGCGCTCTACGAAATACGCGGTATTTT. It is translated as CASSFTSALRNTRYF. This chain connects TRBV12-3 or TRBV12-4 to TRBJ2-3; 7 bases fit TRBD2. This CDR3 contains 15 residues.

The rearrangement links TRBV29-1 to TRBJ2-1; possibly TRBD2 for D (6 bases). Germline CDR1 and CDR2: SQVTM and ANQGSEA. This CDR3 is built from 13 residues. Trimming removed 2 bases from V and 9 bases from J, with 14 bases in between. The CDR3 nucleotides read TGCAGCGTTGAAAGCCTAGGGCGGGGTGAGCAGTTCTTC. Amino acids: CSVESLGRGEQFF.

This clonotype was observed at least ten times. V is TRBV28 and J is TRBJ2-7, with 8 bases matching TRBD2. Germline-derived CDR1 and CDR2 are MDHEN and SYDVKM. This CDR3 has 15 residues. V shed 6 bases, J shed 6 bases, and the junction held 13 bases outside the gene matches. The CDR3: CASRFSGTPFGEQYF. The CDR3 DNA reads as TGTGCCAGCAGATTTAGCGGGACTCCCTTCGGCGAGCAGTACTTC.

A single count supports this clonotype. A read error may produce the germline difference seen at one junction end. The J gene is TRBJ2-7, the V gene TRBV28; a weak D match, TRBD2 (6 bases). This CDR3 spans 15 amino acids. In germline, CDR1 is MDHEN, CDR2 SYDVKM. The CDR3 nucleotides are TGTGCCTGCAACTCGGGGACTCCCGTTCCTAACGAGCACTACTTC. Amino acid sequence: CACNSGTPVPNEHYF. The full variable domain, completed using reference TRBV28 and TRBJ2-7, is DVKVTQSSRYLVKRTGEKVFLECVQDMDHENMFWYRQDPGLGLRLIYFSYDVKMKEKGDIPEGYSVSREKKERFSLILESASTNQTSMYLCACNSGTPVPNEHYFGPGTRLTVT.

With regard to this clonotype: The CDR3 ends on some other residue instead of the conserved phenylalanine or tryptophan, so this is likely a read error. This chain connects TRBV11-2 to TRBJ2-1; D uncertain. The CDR3 totals 14 residues. Germline V gene data show CDR1 as SGHAT and CDR2 as FQNNGV. Trimming removed 4 bases from V and 12 bases from J, with 19 bases in between. The CDR3: CASSSYRLVSGQFL. CDR3 nucleotide sequence: TGTGCCAGCAGCTCATACCGGCTAGTTAGTGGGCAGTTCTTA.

By sample share, this clonotype is medium-sized. The genes are TRBV29-1 and TRBJ2-5; TRBD1 matches at 10 bases. The CDR3 is 15 amino acids. V trimming: 3 bases; J trimming: 4 bases; junction bases outside the gene matches: 8. Germline CDR1 and CDR2: SQVTM and ANQGSEA. The DNA for the CDR3 is TGCAGCGTTGAGACCGACAGGGGGCGCGGAGAGACCCAGTACTTC. It translates to CSVETDRGRGETQYF.

This clonotype was counted ten times or more. V usage is TRBV4-1 and J usage is TRBJ2-1; the D gene is possibly TRBD2 (5 bases). V was cut by 4 bases and J by 5 bases, with 9 bases left in between. This CDR3 spans 13 amino acids. The V gene's germline CDR1 is MGHRA and CDR2 YSYEKL. CDR3 sequence (DNA): TGCGCCAGCAGCCCCTTCGGGGACAATGAGCAGTTCTTC. This translates into CASSPFGDNEQFF.

In this sample, this clonotype turned up a few times. The chain uses TRBV7-6 and TRBJ2-7; D is possibly TRBD1 (5 bases). The CDR3 runs 15 residues. The ends were cut back, 5 bases at V and 2 bases at J, with 16 bases in the middle. Germline V gene lookup returns CDR1 SGHVS and CDR2 FNYEAQ. The CDR3 loop reads CASSNYKGQAYEQYF. The CDR3 nucleotides are TGTGCCAGCAGCAATTATAAAGGACAAGCCTACGAGCAGTACTTC.

The rearrangement links TRBV11-1 to TRBJ1-6; no firm D call. Germline V gives CDR1 SGHAT, CDR2 FQDESV (reference sequence). V gave up 1 base and J gave up 8 bases, with 21 bases separating them. The CDR3 has 18 residues. CDR3 nucleotide sequence: TGTGCCAGCAGCTTAGGAGGGATGACGGCGTCTGTTGATTCACCCCTCCACTTT. This codes for CASSLGGMTASVDSPLHF.

Concerning this clonotype itself: A read error may produce the germline difference seen at one junction end. This rearrangement joins TRBV11-2 to TRBJ2-7, with D possibly being TRBD2 (5 bases). The CDR3 is 14 amino acids. Germline lookup yields CDR1 SGHAT and CDR2 FQNNGV. The DNA of the CDR3 is TGTGCTAGCAGCCCCGGACTGCTGTCCTACGAGCAGTACTTT. Its protein product is CASSPGLLSYEQYF.

The rearrangement joins TRBV6-2 or TRBV6-3 to TRBJ2-7, with D possibly being TRBD2 (6 bases). Germline V gene lookup returns CDR1 MNHEY and CDR2 SVGEGT. Trimming took 7 bases from V and 4 from J, leaving 17 bases between them. The CDR3 is made up of 14 amino acids. In DNA form, the CDR3 reads TGTGCCAGCATAGGGACTTCCAGCTCTTACGAGCAGTACTTC. As protein: CASIGTSSSYEQYF.

This clonotype has more than one count but fewer than ten. An end of the junction differs from the germline gene, which may be a read error. V gene TRBV29-1 combines with J gene TRBJ2-3; D may match TRBD1 or TRBD2 (5 bases each). Germline V gene data show CDR1 as SQVTM and CDR2 as ANQGSEA. The CDR3 length is 14 residues. As DNA, the CDR3 is TGCAGCGTTTCACCCCCGTCCGGGGCAGATACACAGTATTTT. It encodes CSVSPPSGADTQYF.

Of note for this clonotype: A single base separates this from a much larger clone, so it may be a read error. The chain has TRBV19 and TRBJ1-5; TRBD1 matches 8 bases. The end of the DNA aligns better with TRBJ2-3, so the J call may be wrong. This CDR3 is 16 amino acids long. CDR1 is LNHDA, CDR2 SQIVND, per germline (reference sequence). The CDR3 sequence is CASSLWGQDSNQPQYF. The CDR3 region has the DNA TGTGCCAGTAGTCTATGGGGACAGGATAGCAATCAGCCCCAGTATTTT.

The chain carries TRBV6-5 and TRBJ2-1; D remains unclear. This CDR3 has 15 residues. The V and J ends lost 6 bases and 0 bases respectively, with 12 bases between them. Germline loops: CDR1 MNHEY, CDR2 SVGAGI. CDR3 DNA: TGTGCCAGCAGACTGACACAGAGCTCCTACAATGAGCAGTTCTTC. Translated: CASRLTQSSYNEQFF.

This clonotype was counted many times. The chain joins TRBV28 to TRBJ1-2, with 9 bases identical to TRBD1. Germline lookup yields CDR1 MDHEN and CDR2 SYDVKM. Trimming cost V 6 bases and J 5 bases; bases outside gene matches: 7. The CDR3 spans 14 residues. The CDR3: CASRATGTGYGYTF. DNA for the CDR3: TGTGCCAGCAGGGCCACCGGGACAGGGTATGGCTACACCTTC.

Points on this clonotype: A much larger clone lies a single base off, so this may be a read error. As DNA, the CDR3 is TGCAGCGTTGAGTCCGCAGATTACAAGCAGTACTTC. This gives the protein CSVESADYKQYF. The chain is built from TRBV29-1 and TRBJ2-7; D remains unclear. Germline V gives CDR1 SQVTM, CDR2 ANQGSEA. Deletions cut 3 bases from V and 8 bases from J, with 14 bases between. The CDR3 runs 12 residues.

A remark on this clonotype: One end of the junction varies from germline; a read error may be responsible. The chain links TRBV4-2 to TRBJ2-1; weak D call: TRBD2 (7 bases). CDR1 is LGHNA, CDR2 YNFKEQ, per germline. The CDR3 has 16 residues. In DNA, the CDR3 is TGTGCTAGCAGCCACGCCGGGGGGCATGGGAACAATGAGCAGTTCTTC. Amino acid sequence: CASSHAGGHGNNEQFF.

A note on this clonotype: A much larger clone lies one base from this, so it may be a read error. The chain uses TRBV5-1 and TRBJ2-3; D not resolved. Trimming cost V 4 bases and J 6 bases, with 18 bases left between them. Germline CDR1 SGHRS, CDR2 YFSETQ. This CDR3 comprises 15 residues. Here the CDR3 DNA reads TGCGCCAGCAGCGATCCTCAAGGGTCTCGGGATACGCAGTATTTT. Translating gives CASSDPQGSRDTQYF.